What follows are 27 T cell receptor beta chains derived from one specimen sequenced in a study of blood T cell repertoires in COVID-19. Here immunoSEQ multiplex PCR was the method, and the copy in TCRdb shows in-frame clones only, minus some. This table has under 450,000 clones, around 88% appearing once. The sample consisted of peripheral blood. Receptor source: a woman between 55 and 75 years old with COVID-19, enrolled during active disease.

The rearrangement uses TRBV7-3 and TRBJ2-1, with D possibly matching TRBD2 (5 bases). V lost 3 bases and J 3 bases, leaving 12 bases between the germline ends. The CDR3 contains 15 residues. Germline V gene lookup returns CDR1 SGHTA and CDR2 FQGTGA. CDR3 coding DNA: TGTGCCAGCAGCTTTGGCAGGACTCTCTACAATGAGCAGTTCTTC. It translates to CASSFGRTLYNEQFF.

The gene calls are TRBV10-3 and TRBJ1-5; D ambiguous. CDR3 length: 13 amino acids. The germline V gene has CDR1 ENHRY and CDR2 SYGVKD. V was clipped by 9 bases and J by 0 bases, with 9 bases between them. Written as DNA, the CDR3 is TGTGCCATTCGTCTAGATAGCAATCAGCCCCAGCATTTT. Translating gives CAIRLDSNQPQHF.

This sequence joins TRBV7-3 and TRBJ2-5; 10 nucleotides agree with TRBD2. The CDR3 is made up of 15 amino acids. Per germline, CDR1 SGHTA and CDR2 FQGTGA. The J segment lost 4 bases and the V segment lost 5 bases, leaving 7 bases of the junction unmatched. The CDR3 DNA follows: TGTGCCAGCAGCACAAGCGGGGGGGCCGTAGAGACCCAGTACTTC. Translation gives CASSTSGGAVETQYF.

The chain uses TRBV7-9 and TRBJ2-7; 9 bases match TRBD1. The germline V gene has CDR1 SEHNR and CDR2 FQNEAQ (reference sequence). Trimming removed 4 bases from V and 1 base from J; junction bases left unmatched: 8. The CDR3 loop spans 16 amino acids. CDR3 sequence (DNA): TGTGCCAGCAGCTCCCGACCGGGACAGGGATCCTACGAGCAGTACTTC. This sequence encodes CASSSRPGQGSYEQYF.

This chain links TRBV11-3 with TRBJ2-4, with unresolved D. The CDR3 runs 13 residues. The germline gives CDR1 SGHNT, CDR2 YENEEA. With 0 bases removed from V and 5 bases from J, the gap between germline ends came to 5 bases. This chain's CDR3 is CASSLDIENIQYF. CDR3 DNA: TGTGCCAGCAGCTTAGACATAGAAAACATTCAGTACTTC.

This clone has only a few counts. The chain joins TRBV4-2 to TRBJ2-7, with unresolved D. Between the trimmed V and J ends, which lost 0 bases and 2 bases, there was a span of 11 bases. Germline V lookup: CDR1 LGHNA, CDR2 YNFKEQ. The CDR3 is 15 residues long. The CDR3 coding sequence is TGTGCCAGCAGCCAAGAGATTACTACCCCCTACGAGCAGTACTTC. Translation: CASSQEITTPYEQYF.

In its sample, this clone was seen a few times. The chain has TRBV7-9 and TRBJ1-2; D is possibly TRBD1 (5 bases). CDR3 size: 14 residues. V gave up 1 base and J gave up 7 bases, with 13 bases separating them. The germline V gene has CDR1 SEHNR and CDR2 FQNEAQ (reference sequence). CDR3 in DNA: TGTGCCAGCAGCTTAGTCGGCAGGGTATCTGGCTACACCTTC. It is translated as CASSLVGRVSGYTF.

The chain uses TRBV5-4 and TRBJ2-4; 11 bases fit TRBD1. The V gene's germline CDR1 is SGHNT and CDR2 YYREEE (reference sequence). Trimming took 6 bases from V and 12 from J; bases not matched to a gene: 17. The CDR3 is made up of 16 amino acids. CDR3 region: CASTNIFGTGGSDQYF. The CDR3 coding sequence is TGTGCCAGCACCAATATTTTCGGGACAGGGGGTTCTGATCAGTACTTC.

The V gene is TRBV11-3, the J gene TRBJ1-4, with TRBD1 as a possible D gene (6 bases). V was cut by 4 bases and J by 16 bases, with 19 bases left in between. This CDR3 region has 13 residues. Germline-derived CDR1 and CDR2 are SGHNT and YENEEA. The DNA of the CDR3 is TGTGCCAGCAGCTGGACTAGGAGGGACATAAGGTTTTTT. It is translated as CASSWTRRDIRFF. Full variable domain (remainder filled in from reference TRBV11-3 and TRBJ1-4): EAGVVQSPRYKIIEKKQPVAFWCNPISGHNTLYWYLQNLGQGPELLIRYENEEAVDDSQLPKDRFSAERLKGVDSTLKIQPAELGDSAVYLCASSWTRRDIRFFGSGTQLSVL.

V is TRBV3-1 (or the pseudogene TRBV3-2) and J is TRBJ2-5; D is possibly TRBD1 (7 bases). The V gene lost 5 bases and the J gene lost 10 bases, with 20 bases spanning the gap. The CDR3 is 14 amino acids. CDR1 LGHDT and CDR2 YNNKEL come from the germline V gene (reference sequence). CDR3 in amino acids: CASSFRGAGGLQYF. The CDR3 DNA sequence: TGTGCCAGCAGCTTCCGAGGGGCAGGGGGACTCCAGTACTTC.

This clone is a singleton in its sample. The rearrangement uses TRBV3-1 (or the pseudogene TRBV3-2) and TRBJ1-2; D ambiguous. The germline V and J ends were trimmed by 2 bases and 4 bases, with 11 bases remaining between them. Germline CDR1 and CDR2: LGHDT and YNNKEL (reference sequence). The CDR3 has 14 residues. CDR3 in amino acids: CASSQSPRFYGYTF. The CDR3 nucleotides are TGTGCCAGCAGCCAATCCCCCCGGTTCTATGGCTACACCTTC.

J is TRBJ2-7 and V is TRBV4-3; possibly TRBD1 for D (6 bases). This CDR3 region has 15 residues. V was pared by 4 bases and J by 6 bases, with 19 bases between. Germline V gene lookup returns CDR1 LGHNA and CDR2 YSLEER. CDR3 coding DNA: TGCGCCAGCAGCCCCGAGGCCCCGGGGACATCCGAGCAGTACTTC. Its translation is CASSPEAPGTSEQYF.

The gene calls are TRBV7-2 and TRBJ2-3, with D perhaps TRBD2 (6 bases). The ends were cut back, 1 base at V and 5 bases at J, with 19 bases in the middle. CDR1 is SGHTA, CDR2 FQGNSA, per germline. The CDR3 is made up of 17 amino acids. Written as DNA, the CDR3 is TGTGCCAGCAGCTTAGTCTCCGCGCGGGGCGGAGGAGATACGCAGTATTTT. Its protein is CASSLVSARGGGDTQYF.

The J gene is TRBJ1-4, the V gene TRBV10-1; TRBD1 agrees at 7 bases. V shed 7 bases and J 0 bases; nucleotides not matched to a gene: 8. The CDR3 has 16 residues. The germline gives CDR1 WNHNN, CDR2 SYGVQD (reference sequence). The DNA for the CDR3 is TGCGCCAGCAATAGAACAGGGGTAACAACTAATGAAAAACTGTTTTTT. Translating gives CASNRTGVTTNEKLFF.

The rearrangement links TRBV21-1 to TRBJ2-7; the D segment call TRBD1 is taken from the table without a DNA check. TRBV21-1 is a listed pseudogene. CDR3 size: 16 residues. This chain's CDR3 is CASSKDCQGAGDEQYF. CDR3 DNA sequence: TGTGCCAGCAGCAAAGATTGCCAGGGGGCTGGCGACGAGCAGTACTTC.

Of note for this clone: The CDR3 carries no conserved terminal phenylalanine or tryptophan, so it likely arises from a read error. The limits of the CDR3 on the DNA are not certain, so only TCRdb's listed CDR3 is given. The chain recombines TRBV5-5 with TRBJ1-2. From germline, CDR1 is SGHKS and CDR2 YYEKEE (reference sequence). The CDR3 is 11 residues long, counting both termini. The CDR3 here is CASSEEGRAAY.

This chain connects TRBV5-1 to TRBJ2-7; weak D call: TRBD1 (6 bases). The CDR3 contains 15 residues. V gave up 0 bases and J gave up 6 bases, with 16 bases separating them. CDR1 SGHRS and CDR2 YFSETQ come from the germline V gene. The CDR3 nucleotides read TGCGCCAGCAGCTTGGTCCCCACTTTACAGGGCGAGCAGTACTTC. Translated: CASSLVPTLQGEQYF. The variable domain in full, completed from reference TRBV5-1 and TRBJ2-7, reads KAGVTQTPRYLIKTRGQQVTLSCSPISGHRSVSWYQQTPGQGLQFLFEYFSETQRNKGNFPGRFSGRQFSNSRSEMNVSTLELGDSALYLCASSLVPTLQGEQYFGPGTRLTVT.

The V and J genes are TRBV18 and TRBJ1-2; D might be TRBD1 (6 bases). The germline V and J ends were trimmed by 5 bases and 4 bases, with 11 bases remaining between them. Germline CDR1 is KGHSH and CDR2 is LQKENI. The CDR3 has 13 residues. CDR3 protein: CASSRQDGYGYTF. In DNA, the CDR3 is TGTGCCAGCTCAAGACAGGACGGCTATGGCTACACCTTC.

The chain is built from TRBV5-6 and TRBJ1-1; D remains ambiguous. V lost 1 base to trimming and J lost 1 base, with 5 bases between them. This CDR3 has 13 residues. Germline V gene sequence: CDR1 SGHDT, CDR2 YYEEEE. The chain's CDR3 is CASSLKRNTEAFF. In DNA form, the CDR3 reads TGTGCCAGCAGCTTGAAGCGGAACACTGAAGCTTTCTTT.

The chain combines TRBV9 with TRBJ2-3; tentatively, D is TRBD1 (5 bases). The CDR3 contains 14 residues. Germline CDR1 reads SGDLS; CDR2 reads YYNGEE. V lost 0 bases, J lost 5 bases, and 10 bases lay in between. CDR3 in amino acids: CASSVVGAQDTQYF. Here the CDR3 DNA reads TGTGCCAGCAGCGTAGTTGGGGCCCAAGATACGCAGTATTTT.

This chain uses TRBV6-6 with TRBJ2-7; 8 positions match TRBD2. V was pared by 4 bases and J by 4 bases, with 9 bases of the junction left unmatched. The V gene's germline CDR1 is MNHNY and CDR2 SVGAGI (reference sequence). The CDR3 is made up of 15 amino acids. The CDR3 DNA reads as TGTGCCAGCAGTTCCATCCGGGGGGGCAGGTACGAGCAGTACTTC. It codes for CASSSIRGGRYEQYF.

This clone appeared a single time. The V call is TRBV19, the J call TRBJ1-2; D unclear. The CDR3 contains 12 residues. V was pared by 5 bases and J by 5 bases, with 9 bases between. CDR1 and CDR2 (germline): LNHDA, SQIVND (reference sequence). CDR3 sequence (DNA): TGTGCCAGTAGTCCTACGGTATATGGCTACACCTTC. As protein: CASSPTVYGYTF.

This clone was seen only once. The chain has TRBV5-5 and TRBJ2-7; maybe TRBD2 (5 bases). V lost 1 base and J lost 0, with 8 bases in between. Germline V gene sequence: CDR1 SGHKS, CDR2 YYEKEE (reference sequence). This CDR3 region has 14 residues. CDR3 sequence: CASSLPGNSYEQYF. The DNA for the CDR3 is TGTGCCAGCAGCTTGCCGGGGAACTCCTACGAGCAGTACTTC. The entire variable domain, with the rest obtained from reference TRBV5-5 and TRBJ2-7, is as follows: DAGVTQSPTHLIKTRGQQVTLRCSPISGHKSVSWYQQVLGQGPQFIFQYYEKEERGRGNFPDRFSARQFPNYSSELNVNALLLGDSALYLCASSLPGNSYEQYFGPGTRLTVT.

This clone was observed a single time. The gene calls are TRBV27 and TRBJ2-7; 7 nucleotides match TRBD2. J gave up 7 bases and V 7 bases, and 7 bases lay outside the gene matches. CDR3 size: 12 residues. From germline, CDR1 is MNHEY and CDR2 SMNVEV (reference sequence). CDR3 sequence reads: CASIGLGREQYF. The CDR3 DNA follows: TGTGCCAGCATAGGACTAGGAAGAGAGCAGTACTTC.

This clone was detected a few times. The chain recombines TRBV7-9 with TRBJ1-1, with D unclear. CDR1 is SEHNR, CDR2 FQNEAQ, per germline (reference sequence). The CDR3 spans 13 residues. Trimming took off 2 bases at V and 5 bases at J, with 9 bases between the two ends. CDR3 protein: CASSLSTATEAFF. In DNA, the CDR3 is TGTGCCAGCAGCTTATCAACAGCTACTGAAGCTTTCTTT.

The chain combines TRBV24-1 with TRBJ1-1, with 8 bases that match TRBD1. CDR3 length: 12 amino acids. V lost 1 base and J lost 10; bases outside the gene matches: 1. CDR1 is KGHDR, CDR2 SFDVKD, per germline. CDR3 sequence reads: CATSDFRGRAFF. In DNA form, the CDR3 reads TGTGCCACCAGTGATTTCAGGGGGCGAGCTTTCTTT.

The gene calls are TRBV6-5 and TRBJ2-1, with a possible D match to TRBD1 (5 bases). Trimming pared 7 bases from V and 2 bases from J, leaving 15 bases between. The CDR3 length is 15 residues. Germline CDR1 MNHEY, CDR2 SVGAGI. This chain's CDR3 is CASNLAGRPYNEQFF. CDR3 in DNA: TGTGCCAGCAATTTGGCAGGGCGCCCCTACAATGAGCAGTTCTTC.